A selection of T cell receptor beta chains follows, all from one sample in a study of a mutant IDH1 vaccine in newly diagnosed glioma. No antigens are known for them. Clones were sequenced by immunoSEQ multiplex PCR, and TCRdb holds only the in-frame ones, with some missing. The table includes 30,000 to 40,000 clones, roughly 79% detected once. The sample in question was PBMCs, obtained from a glioma patient whose treatment included an IDH1 peptide vaccine. Receptors originate from a man aged 40-55 years with glioma. Each CDR3 is given with its conserved first and last residue. Fields, in order: J gene, V gene, clone size, D gene, CDR3 protein, CDR3 DNA. The D gene is left open where the match is weak. Clone size is not always given. Where it is, it says once, few, many or a class for expanded clones.

TRBJ2-7,TRBV4-1,few,TRBD1,CASSQVETGNYEQYF,TGCGCCAGCAGCCAAGTAGAGACAGGGAACTACGAGCAGTACTTC
TRBJ1-3,TRBV15,few,NA,CATSSGLLPRGGNTIYF,TGTGCCACCAGCAGTGGTCTCTTACCACGGGGTGGAAACACCATATATTTT
TRBJ2-3,TRBV7-2,NA,TRBD2,CASSPSGSPTDTQYF,TGTGCCAGCAGCCCTAGCGGGAGCCCGACAGATACGCAGTATTTT
TRBJ1-4,TRBV6-6,NA,NA,CASSYSTQKKLFF,TGTGCCAGCAGTTACTCAACACAGAAAAAACTGTTTTTT
TRBJ2-3,TRBV7-2,NA,TRBD2,CASSSGPTSGGLTDTQYF,TGTGCCAGCAGCTCCGGTCCCACTAGCGGGGGGCTGACAGATACGCAGTATTTT
TRBJ1-3,TRBV5-1,NA,TRBD1,CASSPWTGAGNTIYF,TGCGCCAGCAGCCCTTGGACAGGGGCCGGAAACACCATATATTTT
TRBJ1-1,TRBV19,NA,TRBD1,CASSVGQGLNTEAFF,TGTGCCAGTAGTGTAGGACAGGGACTGAACACTGAAGCTTTCTTT
TRBJ1-1,TRBV11-3,NA,NA,CASSLDGAGAEAFF,TGTGCCAGCAGCTTAGATGGGGCAGGGGCTGAAGCTTTCTTT
TRBJ2-2,TRBV18,NA,TRBD1,CASSPGQGYTGELFF,TGTGCCAGCTCACCGGGACAGGGGTACACCGGGGAGCTGTTTTTT
TRBJ2-1,TRBV7-2,NA,NA,CASSDTRGKGSYNEQFF,TGTGCCAGCAGCGACACCAGGGGTAAGGGCTCCTACAATGAGCAGTTCTTC
TRBJ1-3,TRBV4-3,once,NA,CASSRVSGGADSGNTIYF,TGCGCCAGCAGCCGAGTATCGGGGGGCGCCGACTCTGGAAACACCATATATTTT
TRBJ2-3,TRBV5-5,NA,TRBD2,CASSLGASGGTDTQYF,TGTGCCAGCAGCTTGGGGGCTAGCGGGGGCACAGATACGCAGTATTTT
TRBJ1-5,TRBV28,few,NA,CASSRPLLQPYNQPQHF,TGTGCCAGCAGCCGCCCTCTTCTCCAGCCCTACAATCAGCCCCAGCATTTT
TRBJ2-7,TRBV7-2,NA,TRBD2,CASSSPMGLATYEQYF,TGTGCCAGCAGCTCCCCCATGGGACTAGCTACCTACGAGCAGTACTTC
TRBJ1-2,TRBV2,NA,TRBD1,CASRGQGSVGYTF,TGTGCCAGCAGGGGACAGGGTTCAGTTGGCTACACCTTC
TRBJ2-3,TRBV9,NA,TRBD1,CASSVEDRFTDTQYF,TGTGCCAGCAGCGTAGAGGACAGGTTCACAGATACGCAGTATTTT
TRBJ2-7,TRBV25-1,few,NA,CARSLGPRHPYEQYF,TGTGCCAGGAGTTTGGGACCTCGACATCCCTACGAGCAGTACTTC
TRBJ1-4,TRBV27,few,TRBD1,CASSLSDDRGSDNEKLFF,TGTGCCAGCAGTTTATCTGACGACAGGGGGAGTGATAATGAAAAACTGTTTTTT
TRBJ2-1,TRBV28,NA,NA,CASSLGGSLYEQFF,TGTGCCAGCAGTTTAGGGGGGAGTTTATATGAGCAGTTCTTC
TRBJ2-5,TRBV15,NA,NA,CATSRLRGTQETQYF,TGTGCCACCAGCAGACTACGGGGGACGCAAGAGACCCAGTACTTC
TRBJ2-1,TRBV28,NA,TRBD2,CASKPLAGWDNEQFF,TGTGCCAGCAAGCCTCTAGCGGGATGGGACAATGAGCAGTTCTTC
TRBJ2-7,TRBV1,NA,NA,CTSSQGLGLGHEQYF,TGCACCAGCAGCCAAGGGCTGGGGCTGGGGCACGAGCAGTACTTC
TRBJ2-7,TRBV29-1,NA,TRBD1,CSGATGSGEQYF,TGCAGCGGCGCGACAGGGAGCGGCGAGCAGTACTTC
TRBJ1-4,TRBV28,NA,NA,CASSQRGPEKLFF,TGTGCCAGCAGCCAGCGGGGGCCGGAAAAACTGTTTTTT
TRBJ2-5,TRBV21-1,NA,NA,CASDPRGMVRETQYF,TGTGCCAGCGACCCCAGGGGGATGGTACGAGAGACCCAGTACTTC
TRBJ2-7,TRBV11-2,NA,NA,CASSLGGPSYEQYF,TGTGCCAGCAGCTTAGGAGGCCCATCCTACGAGCAGTACTTC
TRBJ2-3,TRBV25-1,NA,TRBD2,CASSAPRGGTDTQYF,TGTGCCAGCAGTGCGCCGCGGGGGGGCACAGATACGCAGTATTTT
TRBJ2-7,TRBV10-3,NA,NA,CAIKRGGGQGEQYF,TGTGCCATCAAGAGGGGCGGCGGCCAGGGGGAGCAGTACTTC
TRBJ1-1,TRBV6-1,few,NA,CASRGGGNGEAFF,TGTGCCAGCAGGGGGGGAGGGAATGGTGAAGCTTTCTTT
TRBJ2-2,TRBV19,NA,TRBD1,CATSDRGNTGELFF,TGTGCCACTTCGGACAGGGGAAATACCGGGGAGCTGTTTTTT
TRBJ1-5,TRBV6-5,NA,TRBD1,CASRRQGASNQPQHF,TGTGCCAGCAGGCGACAGGGGGCGAGCAATCAGCCCCAGCATTTT
TRBJ2-5,TRBV2,once,NA,CASNRRGETQYF,TGTGCCAGCAACCGGCGTGGAGAGACCCAGTACTTC
TRBJ1-2,TRBV28,NA,NA,CASSLNMEEGYTF,TGTGCCAGCAGTTTAAACATGGAGGAAGGCTACACCTTC
TRBJ2-7,TRBV19,NA,NA,CASSTPGVTYEQYF,TGTGCCAGTAGTACGCCGGGTGTAACCTACGAGCAGTACTTC
TRBJ2-1,TRBV7-9,NA,NA,CASSVNNEQFF,TGTGCCAGCAGCGTGAACAATGAGCAGTTCTTC
TRBJ1-4,TRBV5-1,NA,TRBD1,CASSLGDRENEKLFF,TGCGCCAGCAGCTTGGGGGACAGGGAGAATGAAAAACTGTTTTTT
TRBJ1-1,TRBV7-9,few,NA,CASSLDLEAFF,TGTGCCAGCAGCTTAGATCTAGAAGCTTTCTTT
TRBJ1-2,TRBV6-6,NA,NA,CASSSNRDLNYGYTF,TGTGCCAGCAGTTCCAACAGAGACCTTAACTATGGCTACACCTTC
TRBJ1-6,TRBV6-5,NA,NA,CASSHVSSYNSPLHF,TGTGCCAGCAGCCACGTAAGCTCCTATAATTCACCCCTCCACTTT
TRBJ1-6,TRBV7-2,NA,TRBD1,CASSGGTGNNSPLHF,TGTGCCAGCAGCGGAGGGACAGGCAATAATTCACCCCTCCACTTT
TRBJ2-1,TRBV6-4,NA,NA,CASSDSTGGYNEQFF,TGTGCCAGCAGTGACTCGACAGGCGGGTACAATGAGCAGTTCTTC
TRBJ1-2,TRBV12-5,NA,NA,CASGLVHGLEYGYTF,TGTGCTAGTGGTTTGGTACACGGATTGGAGTATGGCTACACCTTC
TRBJ2-1,TRBV15,NA,NA,CATSRGWEEQFF,TGTGCCACCAGCAGAGGATGGGAGGAGCAGTTCTTC
TRBJ2-5,TRBV30,once,TRBD1,CAWSVMGTEQYF,TGTGCCTGGAGTGTAATGGGGACAGAGCAGTACTTC
TRBJ1-2,TRBV30,NA,TRBD1,CAWRPQGAGGYTF,TGTGCCTGGAGACCTCAGGGGGCGGGGGGCTACACCTTC
TRBJ1-5,TRBV29-1,NA,TRBD1,CSTRETGGAQHF,TGCAGCACCAGAGAAACAGGGGGAGCCCAGCATTTT
TRBJ2-1,TRBV7-9,once,NA,CASSTSNYNEQFF,TGTGCCAGCAGCACTAGCAACTACAATGAGCAGTTCTTC
TRBJ1-2,TRBV4-1,NA,NA,CASSRAGANYGYTF,TGCGCCAGCAGCCGGGCAGGGGCGAACTATGGCTACACCTTC
TRBJ2-7,TRBV10-3,NA,NA,CAISDTRSRYRGQYF,TGTGCCATCAGTGATACGCGCAGCCGGTATAGAGGGCAGTACTTC
TRBJ2-1,TRBV15,NA,NA,CATSRGPSERSSYNEQFF,TGTGCCACCAGCAGAGGTCCTAGCGAAAGGAGCTCCTACAATGAGCAGTTCTTC
TRBJ1-1,TRBV4-3,NA,TRBD1,CASSQGTGGANTEAFF,TGCGCCAGCAGCCAAGGGACAGGGGGCGCGAACACTGAAGCTTTCTTT
TRBJ1-2,TRBV28,NA,NA,CASISKLYGYTF,TGTGCCAGCATCTCTAAGCTATATGGCTACACCTTC
TRBJ2-1,TRBV10-3,NA,TRBD2,CAISAGGGGEQFF,TGTGCCATCAGTGCCGGGGGGGGAGGTGAGCAGTTCTTC
TRBJ2-7,TRBV18,NA,TRBD2,CASSPAGRSSYEQYF,TGTGCCAGCTCACCGGCCGGGAGGTCCTCCTACGAGCAGTACTTC
TRBJ2-3,TRBV10-2,NA,TRBD2,CASSEAGGAADTQYF,TGCGCCAGCAGTGAGGCGGGGGGCGCCGCAGATACGCAGTATTTT